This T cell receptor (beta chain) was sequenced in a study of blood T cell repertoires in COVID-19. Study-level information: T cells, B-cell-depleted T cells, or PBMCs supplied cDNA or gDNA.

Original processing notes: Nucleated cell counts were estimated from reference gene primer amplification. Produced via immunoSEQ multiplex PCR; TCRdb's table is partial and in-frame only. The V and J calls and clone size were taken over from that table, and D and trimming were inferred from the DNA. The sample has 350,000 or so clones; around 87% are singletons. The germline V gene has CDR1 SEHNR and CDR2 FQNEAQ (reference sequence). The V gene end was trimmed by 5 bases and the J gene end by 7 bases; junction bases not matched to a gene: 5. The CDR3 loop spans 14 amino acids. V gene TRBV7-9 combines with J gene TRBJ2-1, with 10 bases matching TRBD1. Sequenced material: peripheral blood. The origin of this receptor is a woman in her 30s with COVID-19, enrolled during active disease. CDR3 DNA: TGTGCCAGCAGCACCTCGGACAGGGGGAATGAGCAGTTCTTC. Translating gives CASSTSDRGNEQFF.